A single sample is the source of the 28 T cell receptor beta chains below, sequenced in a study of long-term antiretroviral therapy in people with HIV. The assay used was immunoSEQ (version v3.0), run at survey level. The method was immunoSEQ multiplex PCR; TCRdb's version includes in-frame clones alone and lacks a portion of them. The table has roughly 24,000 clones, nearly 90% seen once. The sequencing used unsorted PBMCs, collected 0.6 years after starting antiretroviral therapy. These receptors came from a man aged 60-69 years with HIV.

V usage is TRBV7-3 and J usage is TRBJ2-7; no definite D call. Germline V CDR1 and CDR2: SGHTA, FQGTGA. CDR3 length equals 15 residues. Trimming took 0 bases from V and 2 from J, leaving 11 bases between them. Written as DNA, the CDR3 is TGTGCCAGCAGCTTAACCCGAGCTCAGGCCTACGAGCAGTACTTC. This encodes CASSLTRAQAYEQYF.

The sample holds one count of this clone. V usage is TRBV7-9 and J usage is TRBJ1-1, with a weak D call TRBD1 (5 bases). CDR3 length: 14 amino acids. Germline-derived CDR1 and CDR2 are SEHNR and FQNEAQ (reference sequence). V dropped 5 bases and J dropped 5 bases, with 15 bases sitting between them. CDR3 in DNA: TGTGCCAGCAGCCTCATCGGGGGGAGGACTGAAGCTTTCTTT. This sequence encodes CASSLIGGRTEAFF.

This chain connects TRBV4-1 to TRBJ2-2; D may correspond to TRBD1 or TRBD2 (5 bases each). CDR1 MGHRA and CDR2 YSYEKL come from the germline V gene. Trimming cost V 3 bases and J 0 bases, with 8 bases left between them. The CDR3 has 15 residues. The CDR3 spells CASSHGTANTGELFF. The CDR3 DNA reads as TGCGCCAGCAGCCACGGGACGGCGAACACCGGGGAGCTGTTTTTT.

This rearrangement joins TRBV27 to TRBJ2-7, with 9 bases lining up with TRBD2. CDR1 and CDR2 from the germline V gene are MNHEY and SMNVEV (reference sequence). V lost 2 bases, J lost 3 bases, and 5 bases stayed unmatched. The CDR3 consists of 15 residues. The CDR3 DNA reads TGTGCCAGCAGTTTAGGGGCGGGAGGGTTCTACGAGCAGTACTTC. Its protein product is CASSLGAGGFYEQYF.

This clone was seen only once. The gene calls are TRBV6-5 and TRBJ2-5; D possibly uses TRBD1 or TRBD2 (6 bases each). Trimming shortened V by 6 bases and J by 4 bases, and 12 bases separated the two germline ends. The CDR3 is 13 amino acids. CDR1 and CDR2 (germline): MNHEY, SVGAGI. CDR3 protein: CASSLRGGETQYF. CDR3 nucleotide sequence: TGTGCCAGCAGCCTCAGGGGAGGAGAGACCCAGTACTTC.

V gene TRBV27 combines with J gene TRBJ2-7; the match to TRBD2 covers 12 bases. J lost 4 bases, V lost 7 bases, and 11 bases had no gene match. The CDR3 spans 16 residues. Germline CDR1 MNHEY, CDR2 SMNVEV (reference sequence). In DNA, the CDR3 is TGTGCCAGCAAGACTCTCGGGACTAGCGGGCTTTACGAGCAGTACTTC. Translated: CASKTLGTSGLYEQYF.

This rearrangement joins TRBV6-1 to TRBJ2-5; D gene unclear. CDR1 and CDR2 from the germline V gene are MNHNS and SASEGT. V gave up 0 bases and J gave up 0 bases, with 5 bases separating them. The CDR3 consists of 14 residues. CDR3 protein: CASSEARDQETQYF. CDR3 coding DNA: TGTGCCAGCAGTGAAGCCCGGGACCAAGAGACCCAGTACTTC.

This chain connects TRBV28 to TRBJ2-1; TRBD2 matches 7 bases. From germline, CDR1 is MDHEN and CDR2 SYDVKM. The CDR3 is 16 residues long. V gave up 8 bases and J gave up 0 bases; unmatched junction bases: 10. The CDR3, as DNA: TGTGCCAGCGGCCGCCCCATAGCGGGCTCCTACAATGAGCAGTTCTTC. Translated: CASGRPIAGSYNEQFF. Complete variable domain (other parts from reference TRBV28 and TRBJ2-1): DVKVTQSSRYLVKRTGEKVFLECVQDMDHENMFWYRQDPGLGLRLIYFSYDVKMKEKGDIPEGYSVSREKKERFSLILESASTNQTSMYLCASGRPIAGSYNEQFFGPGTRLTVL.

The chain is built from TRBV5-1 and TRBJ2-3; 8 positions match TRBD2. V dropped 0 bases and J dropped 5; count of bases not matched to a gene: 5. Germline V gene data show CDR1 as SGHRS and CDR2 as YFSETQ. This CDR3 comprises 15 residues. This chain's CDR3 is CASSLGGLEGDTQYF. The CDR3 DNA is TGCGCCAGCAGCTTGGGGGGACTAGAGGGAGATACGCAGTATTTT.

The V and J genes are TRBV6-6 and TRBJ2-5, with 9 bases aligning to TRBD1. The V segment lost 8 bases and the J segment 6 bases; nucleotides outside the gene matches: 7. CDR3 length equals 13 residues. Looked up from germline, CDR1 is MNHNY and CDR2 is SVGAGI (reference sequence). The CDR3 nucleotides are TGTGCCAGCTCGGACAGGGGTTTGAAGACCCAGTACTTC. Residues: CASSDRGLKTQYF.

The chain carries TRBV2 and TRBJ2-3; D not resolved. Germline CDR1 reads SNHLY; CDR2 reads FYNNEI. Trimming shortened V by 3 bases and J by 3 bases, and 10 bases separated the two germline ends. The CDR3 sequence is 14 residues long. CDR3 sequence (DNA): TGTGCCAGCAGTGATAGGGTTGGTACAGATACGCAGTATTTT. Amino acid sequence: CASSDRVGTDTQYF. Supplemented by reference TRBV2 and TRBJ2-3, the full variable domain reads EPEVTQTPSHQVTQMGQEVILRCVPISNHLYFYWYRQILGQKVEFLVSFYNNEISEKSEIFDDQFSVERPDGSNFTLKIRSTKLEDSAMYFCASSDRVGTDTQYFGPGTRLTVL.

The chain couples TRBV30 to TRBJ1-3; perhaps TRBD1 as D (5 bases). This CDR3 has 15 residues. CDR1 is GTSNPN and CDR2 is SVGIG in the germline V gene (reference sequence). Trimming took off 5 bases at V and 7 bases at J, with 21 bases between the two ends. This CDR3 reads CAWARGSSGGNTIYF. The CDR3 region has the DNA TGTGCCTGGGCACGGGGCTCGTCAGGAGGTAACACCATATATTTT.

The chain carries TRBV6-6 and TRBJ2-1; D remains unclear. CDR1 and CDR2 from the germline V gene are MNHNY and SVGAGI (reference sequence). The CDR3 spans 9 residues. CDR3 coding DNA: TGTGCAATCGGGAATGAGCAGTTCTTC. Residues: CAIGNEQFF.

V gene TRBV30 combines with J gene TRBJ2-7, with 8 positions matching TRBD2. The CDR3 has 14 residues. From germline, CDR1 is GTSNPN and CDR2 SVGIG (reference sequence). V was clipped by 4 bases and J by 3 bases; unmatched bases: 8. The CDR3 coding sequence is TGTGCCTGGACGATCGGGGGGGGAGACTACGAGCAGTACTTC. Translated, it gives CAWTIGGGDYEQYF.

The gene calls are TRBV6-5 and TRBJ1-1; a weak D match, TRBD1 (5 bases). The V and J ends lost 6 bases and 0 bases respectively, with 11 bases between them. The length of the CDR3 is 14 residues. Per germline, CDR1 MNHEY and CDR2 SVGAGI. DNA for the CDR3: TGTGCCAGCAGGCCGGGACGGATGAACACTGAAGCTTTCTTT. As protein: CASRPGRMNTEAFF.

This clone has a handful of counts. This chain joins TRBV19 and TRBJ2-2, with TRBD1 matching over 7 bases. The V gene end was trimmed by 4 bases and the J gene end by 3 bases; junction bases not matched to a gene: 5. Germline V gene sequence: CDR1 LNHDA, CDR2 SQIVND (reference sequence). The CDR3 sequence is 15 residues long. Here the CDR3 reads CASSTGQSHTGELFF. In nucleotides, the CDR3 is TGTGCCAGTAGTACGGGACAGTCGCACACCGGGGAGCTGTTTTTT. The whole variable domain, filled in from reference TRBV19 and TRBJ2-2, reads DGGITQSPKYLFRKEGQNVTLSCEQNLNHDAMYWYRQDPGQGLRLIYYSQIVNDFQKGDIAEGYSVSREKKESFPLTVTSAQKNPTAFYLCASSTGQSHTGELFFGEGSRLTVL.

The DNA of the CDR3 is TGTGCCAGCAGCTTAGCCCTAGCGGGGGGGCGCCAGGAGACCCAGTACTTC. Translating it yields CASSLALAGGRQETQYF. This chain joins TRBV7-2 and TRBJ2-5, with TRBD2 matching 12 bases. Trimming removed 0 bases from V and 5 bases from J; junction bases left unmatched: 7. This CDR3 is 17 amino acids long. In germline, CDR1 is SGHTA, CDR2 FQGNSA.

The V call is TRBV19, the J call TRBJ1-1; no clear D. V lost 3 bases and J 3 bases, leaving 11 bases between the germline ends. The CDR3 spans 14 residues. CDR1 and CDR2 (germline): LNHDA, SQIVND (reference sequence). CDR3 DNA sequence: TGTGCCAGTAGTATGAGGTCTGGGGACACTGAAGCTTTCTTT. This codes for CASSMRSGDTEAFF. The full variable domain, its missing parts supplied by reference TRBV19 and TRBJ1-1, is DGGITQSPKYLFRKEGQNVTLSCEQNLNHDAMYWYRQDPGQGLRLIYYSQIVNDFQKGDIAEGYSVSREKKESFPLTVTSAQKNPTAFYLCASSMRSGDTEAFFGQGTRLTVV.

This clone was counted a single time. CDR3 sequence: CASSRRTGAGGEYNEQFF. The CDR3, as DNA: TGTGCCAGCAGCCGGAGAACGGGTGCGGGAGGTGAATACAATGAGCAGTTCTTC. The chain recombines TRBV13 with TRBJ2-1; 8 bases align to TRBD2. Germline values: CDR1 PRHDT, CDR2 FYEKMQ (reference sequence). There are 18 residues in the CDR3. V was clipped by 5 bases and J by 4 bases; unmatched bases: 16.

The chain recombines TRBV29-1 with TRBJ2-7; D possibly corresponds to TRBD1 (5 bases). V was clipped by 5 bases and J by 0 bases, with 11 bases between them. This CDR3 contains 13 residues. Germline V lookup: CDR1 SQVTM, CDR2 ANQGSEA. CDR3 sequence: CSVLGHPSYEQYF. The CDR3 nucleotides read TGCAGCGTTTTAGGACACCCCTCCTACGAGCAGTACTTC.

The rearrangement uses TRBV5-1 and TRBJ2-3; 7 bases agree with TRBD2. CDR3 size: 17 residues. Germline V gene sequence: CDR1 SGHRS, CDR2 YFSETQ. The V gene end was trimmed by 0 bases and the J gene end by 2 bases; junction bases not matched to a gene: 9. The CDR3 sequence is CASSLGVRLAVTDTQYF. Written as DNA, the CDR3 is TGCGCCAGCAGCTTGGGAGTTAGGCTAGCGGTCACAGATACGCAGTATTTT. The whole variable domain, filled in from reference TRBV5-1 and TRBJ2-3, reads KAGVTQTPRYLIKTRGQQVTLSCSPISGHRSVSWYQQTPGQGLQFLFEYFSETQRNKGNFPGRFSGRQFSNSRSEMNVSTLELGDSALYLCASSLGVRLAVTDTQYFGPGTRLTVL.

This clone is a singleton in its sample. CDR3 DNA: TGTGCCAGCAGCGCGACAGGGGGACCCTACGAGCAGTACTTC. Translation gives CASSATGGPYEQYF. The gene calls are TRBV7-8 and TRBJ2-7; 9 nucleotides agree with TRBD1. The CDR3 runs 14 residues. The V and J ends lost 5 bases and 2 bases, in that order; junction bases with no gene match: 4. Germline loops: CDR1 SGHVS, CDR2 FQNEAQ. The entire variable domain, with the rest obtained from reference TRBV7-8 and TRBJ2-7, is as follows: GAGVSQSPRYKVAKRGQDVALRCDPISGHVSLFWYQQALGQGPEFLTYFQNEAQLDKSGLPSDRFFAERPEGSVSTLKIQRTQQEDSAVYLCASSATGGPYEQYFGPGTRLTVT.

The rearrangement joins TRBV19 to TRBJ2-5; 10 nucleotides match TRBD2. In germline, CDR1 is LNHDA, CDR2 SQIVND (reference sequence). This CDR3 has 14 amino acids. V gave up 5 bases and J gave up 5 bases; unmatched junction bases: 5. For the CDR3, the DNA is TGTGCCAGTAGTCGAGCGGGGGGGCCGGAGACCCAGTACTTC. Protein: CASSRAGGPETQYF.

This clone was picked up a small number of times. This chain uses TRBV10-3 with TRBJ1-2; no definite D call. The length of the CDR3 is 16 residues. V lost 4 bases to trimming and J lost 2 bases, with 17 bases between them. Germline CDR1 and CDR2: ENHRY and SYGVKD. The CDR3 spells CAISVGSDPWNYGYTF. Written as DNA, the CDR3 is TGTGCCATCAGTGTGGGGTCAGACCCGTGGAACTATGGCTACACCTTC.

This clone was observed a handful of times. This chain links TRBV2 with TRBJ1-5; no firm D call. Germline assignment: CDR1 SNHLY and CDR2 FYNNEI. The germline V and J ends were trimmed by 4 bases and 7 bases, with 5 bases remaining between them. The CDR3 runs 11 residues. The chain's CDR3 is CASSVGQPQHF. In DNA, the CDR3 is TGTGCCAGCAGTGTGGGCCAGCCCCAGCATTTT.

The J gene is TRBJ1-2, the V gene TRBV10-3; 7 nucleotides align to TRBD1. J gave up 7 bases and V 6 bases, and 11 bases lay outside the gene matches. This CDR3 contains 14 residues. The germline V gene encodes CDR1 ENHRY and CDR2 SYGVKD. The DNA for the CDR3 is TGTGCCATCAGCCAGGGGGTCTCTATCTCTGGCTACACCTTC. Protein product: CAISQGVSISGYTF.

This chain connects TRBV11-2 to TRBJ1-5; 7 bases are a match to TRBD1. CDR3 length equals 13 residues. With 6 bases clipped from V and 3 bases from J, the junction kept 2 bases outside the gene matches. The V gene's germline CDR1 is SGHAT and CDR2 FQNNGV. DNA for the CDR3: TGTGCCAGCAGAGGACAGGCCAATCAGCCCCAGCATTTT. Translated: CASRGQANQPQHF.

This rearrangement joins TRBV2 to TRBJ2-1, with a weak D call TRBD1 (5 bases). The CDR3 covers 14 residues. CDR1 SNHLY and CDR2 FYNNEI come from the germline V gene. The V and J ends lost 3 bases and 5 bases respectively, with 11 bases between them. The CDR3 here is CASSDSRVNNEQFF. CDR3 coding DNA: TGTGCCAGCAGTGACAGCAGGGTTAACAATGAGCAGTTCTTC.